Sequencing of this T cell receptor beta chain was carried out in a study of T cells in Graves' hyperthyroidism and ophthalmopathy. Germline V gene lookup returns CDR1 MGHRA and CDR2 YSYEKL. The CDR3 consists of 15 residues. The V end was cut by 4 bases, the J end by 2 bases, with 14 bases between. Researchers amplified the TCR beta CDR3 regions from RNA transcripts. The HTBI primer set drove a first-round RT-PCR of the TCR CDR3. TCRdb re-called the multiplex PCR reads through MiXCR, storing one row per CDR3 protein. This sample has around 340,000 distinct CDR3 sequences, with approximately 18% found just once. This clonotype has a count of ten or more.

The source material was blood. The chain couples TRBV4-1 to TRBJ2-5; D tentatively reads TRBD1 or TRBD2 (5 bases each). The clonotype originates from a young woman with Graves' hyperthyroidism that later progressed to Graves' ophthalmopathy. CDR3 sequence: CASSLLRDGQETQYF. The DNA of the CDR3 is TGCGCCAGCAGCCTCCTCCGGGACGGACAAGAGACCCAGTACTTC.